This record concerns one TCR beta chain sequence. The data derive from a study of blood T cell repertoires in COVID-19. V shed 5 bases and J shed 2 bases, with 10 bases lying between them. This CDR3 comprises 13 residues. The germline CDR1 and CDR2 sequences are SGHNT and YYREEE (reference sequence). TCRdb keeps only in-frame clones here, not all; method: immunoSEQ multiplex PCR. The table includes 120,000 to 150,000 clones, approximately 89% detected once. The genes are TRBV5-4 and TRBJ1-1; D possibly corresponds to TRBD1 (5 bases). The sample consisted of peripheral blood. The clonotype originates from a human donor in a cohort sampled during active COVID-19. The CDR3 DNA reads TGTGCCAGCAGGTCGACAGTCAACACTGAAGCTTTCTTT. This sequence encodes CASRSTVNTEAFF.